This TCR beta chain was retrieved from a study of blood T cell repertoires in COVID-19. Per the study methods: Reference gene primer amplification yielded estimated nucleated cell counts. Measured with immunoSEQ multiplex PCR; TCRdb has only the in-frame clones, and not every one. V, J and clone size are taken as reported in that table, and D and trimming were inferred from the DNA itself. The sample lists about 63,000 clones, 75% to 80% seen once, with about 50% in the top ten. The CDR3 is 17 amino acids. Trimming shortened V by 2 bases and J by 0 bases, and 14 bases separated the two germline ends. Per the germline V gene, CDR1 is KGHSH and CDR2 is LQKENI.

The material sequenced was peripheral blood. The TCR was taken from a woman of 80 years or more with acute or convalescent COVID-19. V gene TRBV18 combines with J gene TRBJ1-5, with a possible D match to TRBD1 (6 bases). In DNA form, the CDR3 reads TGTGCCAGCTCACCAGCCAGGGGCTCCTATAGCAATCAGCCCCAGCATTTT. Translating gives CASSPARGSYSNQPQHF.